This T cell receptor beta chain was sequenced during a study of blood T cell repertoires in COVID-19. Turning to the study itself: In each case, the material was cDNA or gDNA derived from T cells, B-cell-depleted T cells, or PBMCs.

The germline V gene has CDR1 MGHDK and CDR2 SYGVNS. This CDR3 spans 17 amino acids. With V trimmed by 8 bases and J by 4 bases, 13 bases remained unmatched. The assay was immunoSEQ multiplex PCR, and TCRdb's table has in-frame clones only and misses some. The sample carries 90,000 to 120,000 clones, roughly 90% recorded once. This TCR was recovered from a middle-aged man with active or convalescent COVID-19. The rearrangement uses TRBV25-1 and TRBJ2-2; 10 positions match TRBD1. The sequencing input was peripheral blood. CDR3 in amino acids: CASSRDRGLISTGELFF. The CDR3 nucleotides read TGTGCCAGCTCCCGGGACAGGGGTCTAATAAGCACCGGGGAGCTGTTTTTT. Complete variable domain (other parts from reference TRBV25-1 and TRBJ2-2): EADIYQTPRYLVIGTGKKITLECSQTMGHDKMYWYQQDPGMELHLIHYSYGVNSTEKGDLSSESTVSRIRTEHFPLTLESARPSHTSQYLCASSRDRGLISTGELFFGEGSRLTVL.